This section outlines one TCR beta chain sequence together with its context. The sample comes from a study of blood T cell repertoires in COVID-19. At the level of the study: The United States, Italy and Spain provided the acute and convalescent COVID-19 samples. Nucleic acid was either cDNA or gDNA, and it came from T cells, B-cell-depleted T cells, or PBMCs.

The germline V gene encodes CDR1 MDHEN and CDR2 SYDVKM. The CDR3 sequence is 13 residues long. V gave up 6 bases and J gave up 5 bases, with 14 bases separating them. Per the original methods: Using reference gene primer amplification, nucleated cell counts were estimated. Clones were sequenced by immunoSEQ multiplex PCR, and TCRdb holds only the in-frame ones, with some missing. V and J calls and clone size follow that table, whereas D and trimming were derived from the DNA. The sample gives about 98,000 clones, around 75% of which show up once; roughly 25% is in the top ten. The material sequenced was peripheral blood. The chain recombines TRBV28 with TRBJ2-7; D gene uncertain. The sequence derives from a man aged 65-85 years with acute or convalescent COVID-19. Here the CDR3 DNA reads TGTGCCAGCAGCACCGCAGGTGACGACGAGCAGTACTTC. Amino acid sequence: CASSTAGDDEQYF. Using reference TRBV28 and TRBJ2-7 for the parts outside the CDR3, the full variable domain is DVKVTQSSRYLVKRTGEKVFLECVQDMDHENMFWYRQDPGLGLRLIYFSYDVKMKEKGDIPEGYSVSREKKERFSLILESASTNQTSMYLCASSTAGDDEQYFGPGTRLTVT.